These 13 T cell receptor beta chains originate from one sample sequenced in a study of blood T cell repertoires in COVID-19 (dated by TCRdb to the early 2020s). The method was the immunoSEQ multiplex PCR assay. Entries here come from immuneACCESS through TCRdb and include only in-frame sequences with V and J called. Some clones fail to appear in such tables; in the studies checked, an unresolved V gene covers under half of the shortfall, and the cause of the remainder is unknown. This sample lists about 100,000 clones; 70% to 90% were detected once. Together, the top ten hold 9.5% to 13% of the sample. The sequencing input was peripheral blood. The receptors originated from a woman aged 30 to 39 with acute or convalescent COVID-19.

The CDR3 DNA is TGCAGCGGTGGTGCGGGGGGGCCAGATACGCAGTATTTT. Amino acid sequence: CSGGAGGPDTQYF. J is TRBJ2-3 and V is TRBV29-1; 9 bases line up with TRBD2. V lost 7 bases and J lost 4; bases outside the gene matches: 6. CDR3 length: 13 residues. Germline V gene data show CDR1 as SQVTM and CDR2 as ANQGSEA.

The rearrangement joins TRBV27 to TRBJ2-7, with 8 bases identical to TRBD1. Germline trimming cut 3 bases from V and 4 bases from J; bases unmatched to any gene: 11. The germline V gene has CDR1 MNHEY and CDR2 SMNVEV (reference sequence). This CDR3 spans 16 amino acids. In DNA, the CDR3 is TGTGCCAGCAGTTTTCGCGTGGACAGGGAGAGATACGAGCAGTACTTC. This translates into CASSFRVDRERYEQYF.

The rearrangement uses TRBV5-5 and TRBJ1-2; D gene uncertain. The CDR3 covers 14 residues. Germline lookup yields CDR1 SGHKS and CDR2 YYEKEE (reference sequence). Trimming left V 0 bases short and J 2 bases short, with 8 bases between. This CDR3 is CASSLEAANYGYTF. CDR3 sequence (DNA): TGTGCCAGCAGCTTGGAGGCAGCGAACTATGGCTACACCTTC. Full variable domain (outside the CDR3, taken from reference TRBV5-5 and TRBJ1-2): DAGVTQSPTHLIKTRGQQVTLRCSPISGHKSVSWYQQVLGQGPQFIFQYYEKEERGRGNFPDRFSARQFPNYSSELNVNALLLGDSALYLCASSLEAANYGYTFGSGTRLTVV.

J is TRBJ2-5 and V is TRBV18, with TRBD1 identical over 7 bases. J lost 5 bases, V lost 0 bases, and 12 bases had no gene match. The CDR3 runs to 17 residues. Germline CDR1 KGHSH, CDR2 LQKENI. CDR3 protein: CASSPPKRVGGSETQYF. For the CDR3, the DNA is TGTGCCAGCTCACCACCAAAAAGGGTAGGGGGCAGCGAGACCCAGTACTTC.

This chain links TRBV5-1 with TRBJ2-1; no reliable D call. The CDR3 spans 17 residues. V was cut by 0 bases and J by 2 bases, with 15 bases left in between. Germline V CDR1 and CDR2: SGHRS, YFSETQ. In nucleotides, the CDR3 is TGCGCCAGCAGCTTGGCCCTGAGCGCTGCAACCTACAATGAGCAGTTCTTC. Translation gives CASSLALSAATYNEQFF.

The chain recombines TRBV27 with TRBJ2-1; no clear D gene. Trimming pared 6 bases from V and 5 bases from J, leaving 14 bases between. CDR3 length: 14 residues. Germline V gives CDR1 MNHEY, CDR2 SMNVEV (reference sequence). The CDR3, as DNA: TGTGCCAGCAGAGCGTTATTCGACCACAATGAGCAGTTCTTC. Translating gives CASRALFDHNEQFF.

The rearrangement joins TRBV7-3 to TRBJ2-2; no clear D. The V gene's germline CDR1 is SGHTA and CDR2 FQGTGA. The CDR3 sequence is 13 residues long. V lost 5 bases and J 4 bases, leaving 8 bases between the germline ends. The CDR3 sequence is CASSRSGTGELFF. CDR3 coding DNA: TGTGCCAGCAGCCGTTCGGGCACCGGGGAGCTGTTTTTT.

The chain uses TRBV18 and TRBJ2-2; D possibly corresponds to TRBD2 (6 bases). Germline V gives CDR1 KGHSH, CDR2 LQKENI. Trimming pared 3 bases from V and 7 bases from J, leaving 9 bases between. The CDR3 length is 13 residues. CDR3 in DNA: TGTGCCAGCTCACCGGGGACTTTCGGGGAGCTGTTTTTT. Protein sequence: CASSPGTFGELFF.

In nucleotides, the CDR3 is TGCGCCAGCAGCAAGAAACTGAGCTCCTACGAGCAGTACTTC. This gives the protein CASSKKLSSYEQYF. The chain joins TRBV5-1 to TRBJ2-7; no firm D call. CDR1 is SGHRS and CDR2 is YFSETQ in the germline V gene. This CDR3 has 14 amino acids. V lost 4 bases to trimming and J lost 0 bases, with 11 bases between them. Full variable domain (rest looked up from reference TRBV5-1 and TRBJ2-7): KAGVTQTPRYLIKTRGQQVTLSCSPISGHRSVSWYQQTPGQGLQFLFEYFSETQRNKGNFPGRFSGRQFSNSRSEMNVSTLELGDSALYLCASSKKLSSYEQYFGPGTRLTVT.

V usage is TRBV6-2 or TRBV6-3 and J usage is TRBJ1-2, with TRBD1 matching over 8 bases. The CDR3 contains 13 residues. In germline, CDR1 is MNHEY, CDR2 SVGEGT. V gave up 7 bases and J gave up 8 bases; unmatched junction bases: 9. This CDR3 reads CASTPQGAWGYTF. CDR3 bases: TGTGCCAGCACCCCTCAGGGGGCATGGGGCTACACCTTC.

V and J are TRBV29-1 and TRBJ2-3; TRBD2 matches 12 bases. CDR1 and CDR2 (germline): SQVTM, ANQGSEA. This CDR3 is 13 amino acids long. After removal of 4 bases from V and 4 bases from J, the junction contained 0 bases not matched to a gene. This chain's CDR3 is CSVASGGADTQYF. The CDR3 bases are TGCAGCGTTGCTAGCGGGGGGGCAGATACGCAGTATTTT.

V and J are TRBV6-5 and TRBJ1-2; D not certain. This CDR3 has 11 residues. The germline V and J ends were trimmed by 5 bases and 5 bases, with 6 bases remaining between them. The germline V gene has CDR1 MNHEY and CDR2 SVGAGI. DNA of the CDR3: TGTGCCAGCAGTAATTTATATGGCTACACCTTC. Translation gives CASSNLYGYTF.

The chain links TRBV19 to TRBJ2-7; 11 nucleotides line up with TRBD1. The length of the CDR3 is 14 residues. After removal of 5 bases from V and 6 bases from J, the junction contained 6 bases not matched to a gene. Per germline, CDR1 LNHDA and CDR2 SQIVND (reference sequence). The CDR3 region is CASSLRTGGVEQYF. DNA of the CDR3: TGTGCCAGTAGTCTCCGGACAGGGGGCGTCGAGCAGTACTTC. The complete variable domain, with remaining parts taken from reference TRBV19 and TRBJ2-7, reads DGGITQSPKYLFRKEGQNVTLSCEQNLNHDAMYWYRQDPGQGLRLIYYSQIVNDFQKGDIAEGYSVSREKKESFPLTVTSAQKNPTAFYLCASSLRTGGVEQYFGPGTRLTVT.